This passage covers 8 T cell receptor beta chains from one sample sequenced in a study of blood T cell repertoires in COVID-19. Sequencing used immunoSEQ multiplex PCR; TCRdb keeps in-frame clones, though not all of them. This sample carries around 110,000 clones, 70% to 90% of them seen once, and the ten largest clones take 5.5% to 8%. The sample taken for sequencing was peripheral blood. All receptors come from a man aged 50-59 years with active or convalescent COVID-19.

The rearrangement uses TRBV7-9 and TRBJ1-2, with a weak D call TRBD1 (6 bases). With 5 bases removed from V and 3 bases from J, the gap between germline ends came to 16 bases. Germline lookup yields CDR1 SEHNR and CDR2 FQNEAQ (reference sequence). This CDR3 is 15 amino acids long. DNA for the CDR3: TGTGCCAGCAGCAACGAGGACAGACCAGACTATGGCTACACCTTC. The encoded protein is CASSNEDRPDYGYTF.

The rearrangement links TRBV6-5 to TRBJ1-2, with 7 bases aligning to TRBD1. J gave up 1 base and V 7 bases, and 9 bases lay outside the gene matches. This CDR3 has 15 residues. CDR1 is MNHEY, CDR2 SVGAGI, per germline. The CDR3 spells CASTQPDRVNYGYTF. The CDR3 nucleotides read TGTGCCAGCACCCAGCCCGACAGGGTTAACTATGGCTACACCTTC.

This chain connects TRBV10-1 to TRBJ2-3; 12 bases are a match to TRBD2. Germline V gives CDR1 WNHNN, CDR2 SYGVQD (reference sequence). Losses at the gene ends were 0 bases for V and 6 bases for J; bases not matched to a gene: 4. This CDR3 spans 16 amino acids. The chain's CDR3 is CASSESTTSGSDTQYF. DNA of the CDR3: TGCGCCAGCAGTGAGTCGACGACTAGCGGGAGTGATACGCAGTATTTT.

The chain carries TRBV5-4 and TRBJ2-7; D may be TRBD2 (5 bases). Trimming pared 4 bases from V and 0 bases from J, leaving 11 bases between. The CDR3 runs 14 residues. Germline CDR1 is SGHNT and CDR2 is YYREEE (reference sequence). The CDR3 sequence: CASSQLVSSYEQYF. CDR3 sequence (DNA): TGTGCCAGCAGCCAACTAGTAAGCTCCTACGAGCAGTACTTC.

The chain is built from TRBV6-5 and TRBJ2-7; TRBD2 aligns across 7 bases. V lost 8 bases, J lost 6 bases, and 13 bases stayed unmatched. The germline V gene encodes CDR1 MNHEY and CDR2 SVGAGI. The CDR3 covers 14 residues. The CDR3 loop reads CASSLGGGFGEQYF. In DNA form, the CDR3 reads TGTGCCAGCTCTCTGGGGGGGGGATTTGGCGAGCAGTACTTC.

The V call is TRBV6-2 or TRBV6-3, the J call TRBJ2-5; unclear D gene. V was trimmed by 5 bases and J by 1 base, leaving 5 bases between them. The V gene's germline CDR1 is MNHEY and CDR2 SVGEGT. The CDR3 consists of 12 residues. The CDR3 DNA reads as TGTGCCAGCAGTCGGGTCCAAGAGACCCAGTACTTC. This gives the protein CASSRVQETQYF.

The rearrangement joins TRBV4-2 to TRBJ2-2, with a tentative D call TRBD1 (5 bases). The germline V gene has CDR1 LGHNA and CDR2 YNFKEQ. V was clipped by 3 bases and J by 8 bases, with 7 bases between them. CDR3 length: 12 residues. DNA of the CDR3: TGTGCCAGCAGCCAGAACAGGGGGGAGCTGTTTTTT. This gives the protein CASSQNRGELFF.

The CDR3 sequence: CASRGLAWTGELFF. For the CDR3, the DNA is TGTGCCAGCAGAGGACTAGCGTGGACCGGGGAGCTGTTTTTT. The chain uses TRBV27 and TRBJ2-2, with 9 bases fitting TRBD2. The V segment lost 6 bases and the J segment 5 bases; nucleotides outside the gene matches: 4. This CDR3 is built from 14 residues. CDR1 and CDR2 (germline): MNHEY, SMNVEV (reference sequence).